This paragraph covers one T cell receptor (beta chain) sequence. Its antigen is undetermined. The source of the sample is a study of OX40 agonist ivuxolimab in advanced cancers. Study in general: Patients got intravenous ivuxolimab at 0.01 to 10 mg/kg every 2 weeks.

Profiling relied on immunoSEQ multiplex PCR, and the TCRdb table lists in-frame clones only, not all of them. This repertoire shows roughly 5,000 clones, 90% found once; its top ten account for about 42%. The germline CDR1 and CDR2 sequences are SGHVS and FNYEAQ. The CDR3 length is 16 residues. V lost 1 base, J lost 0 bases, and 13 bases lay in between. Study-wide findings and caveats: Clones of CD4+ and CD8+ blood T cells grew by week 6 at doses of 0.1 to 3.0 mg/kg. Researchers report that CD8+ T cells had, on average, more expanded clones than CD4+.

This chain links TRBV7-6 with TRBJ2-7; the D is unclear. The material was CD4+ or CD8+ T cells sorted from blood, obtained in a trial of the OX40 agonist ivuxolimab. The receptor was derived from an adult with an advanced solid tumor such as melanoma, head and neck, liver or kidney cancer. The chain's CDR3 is CASSLEIAASSYEQYF. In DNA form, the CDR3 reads TGTGCCAGCAGCTTAGAAATTGCGGCTAGCTCCTACGAGCAGTACTTC. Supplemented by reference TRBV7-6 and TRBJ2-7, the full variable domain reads GAGVSQSPRYKVTKRGQDVALRCDPISGHVSLYWYRQALGQGPEFLTYFNYEAQQDKSGLPNDRFSAERPEGSISTLTIQRTEQRDSAMYRCASSLEIAASSYEQYFGPGTRLTVT.